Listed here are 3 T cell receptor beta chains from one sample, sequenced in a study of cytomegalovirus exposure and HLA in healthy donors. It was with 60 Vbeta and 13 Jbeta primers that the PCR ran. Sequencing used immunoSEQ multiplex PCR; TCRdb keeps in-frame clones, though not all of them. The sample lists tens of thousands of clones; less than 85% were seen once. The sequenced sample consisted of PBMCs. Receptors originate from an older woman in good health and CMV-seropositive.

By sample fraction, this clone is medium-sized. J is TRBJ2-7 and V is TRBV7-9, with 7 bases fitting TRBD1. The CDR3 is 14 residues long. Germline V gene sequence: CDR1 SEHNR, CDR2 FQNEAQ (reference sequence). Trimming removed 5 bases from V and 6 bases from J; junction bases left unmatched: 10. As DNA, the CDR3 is TGTGCCAGCAGCGAGAACAGGGGCGTAAGCGAGCAGTACTTC. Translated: CASSENRGVSEQYF. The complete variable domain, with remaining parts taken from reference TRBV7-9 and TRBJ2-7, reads DTGVSQNPRHKITKRGQNVTFRCDPISEHNRLYWYRQTLGQGPEFLTYFQNEAQLEKSRLLSDRFSAERPKGSFSTLEIQRTEQGDSAMYLCASSENRGVSEQYFGPGTRLTVT.

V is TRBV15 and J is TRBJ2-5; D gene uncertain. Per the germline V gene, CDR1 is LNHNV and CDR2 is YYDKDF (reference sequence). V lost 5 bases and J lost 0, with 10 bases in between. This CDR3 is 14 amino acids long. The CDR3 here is CATSVQQYQETQYF. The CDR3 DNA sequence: TGTGCCACCAGCGTACAGCAGTACCAAGAGACCCAGTACTTC. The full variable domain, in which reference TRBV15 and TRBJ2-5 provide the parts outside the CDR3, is DAMVIQNPRYQVTQFGKPVTLSCSQTLNHNVMYWYQQKSSQAPKLLFHYYDKDFNNEADTPDNFQSRRPNTSFCFLDIRSPGLGDTAMYLCATSVQQYQETQYFGPGTRLLVL.

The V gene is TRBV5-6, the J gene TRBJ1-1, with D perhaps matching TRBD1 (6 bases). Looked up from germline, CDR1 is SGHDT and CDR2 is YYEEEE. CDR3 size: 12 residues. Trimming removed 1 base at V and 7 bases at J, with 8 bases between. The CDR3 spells CASSLRGGEAFF. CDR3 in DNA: TGTGCCAGCAGCTTGAGAGGGGGTGAAGCTTTCTTT. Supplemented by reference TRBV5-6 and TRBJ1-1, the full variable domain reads DAGVTQSPTHLIKTRGQQVTLRCSPKSGHDTVSWYQQALGQGPQFIFQYYEEEERQRGNFPDRFSGHQFPNYSSELNVNALLLGDSALYLCASSLRGGEAFFGQGTRLTVV.